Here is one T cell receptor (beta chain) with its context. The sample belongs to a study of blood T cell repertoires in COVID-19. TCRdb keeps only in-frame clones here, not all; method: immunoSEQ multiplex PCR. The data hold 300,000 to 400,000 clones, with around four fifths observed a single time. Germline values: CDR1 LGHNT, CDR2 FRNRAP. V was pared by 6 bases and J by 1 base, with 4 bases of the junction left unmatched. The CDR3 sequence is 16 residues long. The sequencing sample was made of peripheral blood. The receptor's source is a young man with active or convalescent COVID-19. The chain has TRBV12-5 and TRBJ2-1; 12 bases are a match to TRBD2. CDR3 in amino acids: CASGGTSGRSYNEQFF. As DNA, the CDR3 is TGTGCTAGTGGGGGGACTAGCGGGCGTTCCTACAATGAGCAGTTCTTC.